One sample yielded the 27 T cell receptor beta chains listed below, sequenced in a study of cytomegalovirus exposure and HLA in healthy donors. The PCR had 60 Vbeta and 13 Jbeta primers. Measured with immunoSEQ multiplex PCR; TCRdb has only the in-frame clones, and not every one. In the table there are nearly 200,000 clones, 75% to 90% of which are singletons. Sequencing was performed on PBMCs. The receptors here all came from a man younger than 40 in good health and CMV-seronegative.

The chain couples TRBV5-1 to TRBJ2-5, with D possibly TRBD2 on 5 matching bases. Germline values: CDR1 SGHRS, CDR2 YFSETQ. CDR3 length equals 15 residues. V was clipped by 4 bases and J by 2 bases, with 15 bases between them. The CDR3 loop is CASSPSPSGQETQYF. The DNA of the CDR3 is TGCGCCAGCAGCCCGTCCCCGAGCGGACAAGAGACCCAGTACTTC.

This chain connects TRBV11-2 to TRBJ1-2; D possibly corresponds to TRBD1 (5 bases). Trimming pared 1 base from V and 3 bases from J, leaving 12 bases between. The germline V gene has CDR1 SGHAT and CDR2 FQNNGV. The CDR3 is 15 amino acids. CDR3 loop: CASSLVGRGDYGYTF. DNA for the CDR3: TGTGCCAGCAGCTTAGTAGGTAGGGGCGACTATGGCTACACCTTC. The variable domain in full, completed from reference TRBV11-2 and TRBJ1-2, reads EAGVAQSPRYKIIEKRQSVAFWCNPISGHATLYWYQQILGQGPKLLIQFQNNGVVDDSQLPKDRFSAERLKGVDSTLKIQPAKLEDSAVYLCASSLVGRGDYGYTFGSGTRLTVV.

The chain carries TRBV7-8 and TRBJ2-3, with 9 bases matching TRBD2. CDR1 is SGHVS, CDR2 FQNEAQ, per germline. The CDR3 length is 16 residues. V shed 1 base, J shed 4 bases, and the junction held 6 bases outside the gene matches. CDR3 amino acids: CASSLVAGGLADTQYF. The CDR3 DNA follows: TGTGCCAGCAGCTTAGTCGCGGGGGGGCTAGCAGATACGCAGTATTTT.

V and J are TRBV6-6 and TRBJ2-1, with 9 bases that match TRBD2. The CDR3 sequence is 12 residues long. Germline CDR1 MNHNY, CDR2 SVGAGI (reference sequence). V was clipped by 11 bases and J by 5 bases; unmatched bases: 4. CDR3 sequence (DNA): TGTGCCCCCCGGACTAGCGACAATGAGCAGTTCTTC. This sequence encodes CAPRTSDNEQFF.

The V and J genes are TRBV4-1 and TRBJ1-3; 8 bases are a match to TRBD1. The CDR3 covers 21 residues. V shed 1 base and J 0 bases; nucleotides not matched to a gene: 17. CDR1 and CDR2 from the germline V gene are MGHRA and YSYEKL. CDR3 in DNA: TGCGCCAGCAGCCAAGTCCTATGGGACAGGACTTCTTCACGCTCTGGAAACACCATATATTTT. It yields the protein CASSQVLWDRTSSRSGNTIYF.

This clone was seen a few times. The chain is built from TRBV18 and TRBJ1-3, with a weak D call TRBD1 (6 bases). Germline V lookup: CDR1 KGHSH, CDR2 LQKENI. Between the trimmed V and J ends, which lost 1 base and 4 bases, there was a span of 14 bases. CDR3 size: 16 residues. CDR3 nucleotides: TGTGCCAGCTCACCACTACCCGGCGACAGGGGAAACACCATATATTTT. It codes for CASSPLPGDRGNTIYF.

This chain uses TRBV5-1 with TRBJ2-5, with D possibly being TRBD2 (6 bases). With 5 bases removed from V and 2 bases from J, the gap between germline ends came to 10 bases. The CDR3 has 13 amino acids. Germline CDR1 reads SGHRS; CDR2 reads YFSETQ. The CDR3 coding sequence is TGCGCCAGCAGATGGGGGGATCAAGAGACCCAGTACTTC. Its protein is CASRWGDQETQYF. The full variable domain, with the rest looked up from reference TRBV5-1 and TRBJ2-5, is KAGVTQTPRYLIKTRGQQVTLSCSPISGHRSVSWYQQTPGQGLQFLFEYFSETQRNKGNFPGRFSGRQFSNSRSEMNVSTLELGDSALYLCASRWGDQETQYFGPGTRLLVL.

This clone occurred a few times. This rearrangement joins TRBV5-1 to TRBJ2-7; TRBD1 aligns across 8 bases. This CDR3 region has 15 residues. V lost 4 bases to trimming and J lost 1 base; unmatched junction nucleotides: 7. Germline V lookup: CDR1 SGHRS, CDR2 YFSETQ. The CDR3 sequence: CASSRDRGYSYEQYF. In DNA form, the CDR3 reads TGCGCCAGCAGCCGTGACAGGGGTTATTCCTACGAGCAGTACTTC.

This chain connects TRBV28 to TRBJ2-5, with 9 bases identical to TRBD2. The J segment lost 0 bases and the V segment lost 6 bases, leaving 17 bases of the junction unmatched. This CDR3 comprises 19 residues. Germline-derived CDR1 and CDR2 are MDHEN and SYDVKM. The CDR3, as DNA: TGTGCCAGCAGCCAAAGACTAGCGGACGTCGTATCCGACCAAGAGACCCAGTACTTC. Protein: CASSQRLADVVSDQETQYF.

The chain links TRBV9 to TRBJ1-3, with TRBD1 identical over 7 bases. Trimming took 2 bases from V and 2 from J; bases not matched to a gene: 1. The CDR3 totals 14 residues. Germline V lookup: CDR1 SGDLS, CDR2 YYNGEE. The CDR3 loop reads CASSVDRAGNTIYF. The CDR3, as DNA: TGTGCCAGCAGCGTCGACAGGGCTGGAAACACCATATATTTT.

The V call is TRBV29-1, the J call TRBJ2-6; D gene ambiguous. CDR1 and CDR2 from the germline V gene are SQVTM and ANQGSEA. Trimming removed 3 bases from V and 3 bases from J, with 12 bases in between. The CDR3 covers 15 residues. The CDR3 loop is CSVESWSFGANVLTF. Written as DNA, the CDR3 is TGCAGCGTTGAGTCATGGAGCTTTGGGGCCAACGTCCTGACTTTC.

CDR3 region: CASSVASPGELFF. In DNA form, the CDR3 reads TGTGCCAGCAGCGTAGCTTCCCCCGGGGAGCTGTTTTTT. V is TRBV9 and J is TRBJ2-2; D gene uncertain. Germline values: CDR1 SGDLS, CDR2 YYNGEE. Trimming took off 0 bases at V and 6 bases at J, with 6 bases between the two ends. This CDR3 spans 13 amino acids.

The table lists this clone with a few counts. This chain joins TRBV7-9 and TRBJ1-6; 8 bases map to TRBD1. CDR1 SEHNR and CDR2 FQNEAQ come from the germline V gene (reference sequence). The V gene end was trimmed by 4 bases and the J gene end by 7 bases; junction bases not matched to a gene: 3. The CDR3 contains 14 residues. Written as DNA, the CDR3 is TGTGCCAGCAGCTCCAGACAGGGGAATTCACCCCTCCACTTT. Translation: CASSSRQGNSPLHF.

This clone showed up just a few times. V and J are TRBV2 and TRBJ2-7; 7 bases are a match to TRBD1. Looked up from germline, CDR1 is SNHLY and CDR2 is FYNNEI. The length of the CDR3 is 15 residues. Losses at the gene ends were 6 bases for V and 3 bases for J; bases not matched to a gene: 11. The CDR3 nucleotides are TGTGCCAGCAGCCAGGGGACAGATACTTACTACGAGCAGTACTTC. It encodes CASSQGTDTYYEQYF.

The V gene is TRBV5-1, the J gene TRBJ2-6; D remains ambiguous. This CDR3 is built from 18 residues. CDR1 is SGHRS and CDR2 is YFSETQ in the germline V gene. The V and J ends lost 0 bases and 0 bases respectively, with 13 bases between them. In DNA, the CDR3 is TGCGCCAGCAGCTTGGCCGAAGCCTTACCCTCTGGGGCCAACGTCCTGACTTTC. Amino acid sequence: CASSLAEALPSGANVLTF.

V gene TRBV6-1 combines with J gene TRBJ2-1; 8 bases map to TRBD1. Germline V gene lookup returns CDR1 MNHNS and CDR2 SASEGT. This CDR3 is built from 13 residues. With V trimmed by 4 bases and J by 6 bases, 2 bases remained unmatched. CDR3 sequence reads: CASSGQGFNEQFF. CDR3 nucleotide sequence: TGTGCCAGCAGTGGACAGGGGTTCAATGAGCAGTTCTTC.

This rearrangement joins TRBV5-1 to TRBJ2-2; maybe TRBD2 (5 bases). The germline CDR1 and CDR2 sequences are SGHRS and YFSETQ. Deletions cut 0 bases from V and 2 bases from J, with 5 bases between. CDR3 length: 14 amino acids. In DNA, the CDR3 is TGCGCCAGCAGCTTGGCGGGAAACACCGGGGAGCTGTTTTTT. Protein product: CASSLAGNTGELFF.

The J gene is TRBJ2-1, the V gene TRBV5-1, with 9 bases matching TRBD1. CDR1 is SGHRS and CDR2 is YFSETQ in the germline V gene. J was trimmed by 4 bases and V by 4 bases; bases with no gene match: 6. The CDR3 consists of 15 residues. CDR3 loop: CASSVGQGPYNEQFF. DNA of the CDR3: TGCGCCAGCAGCGTTGGACAGGGGCCTTACAATGAGCAGTTCTTC.

The V and J genes are TRBV2 and TRBJ2-1, with 9 bases lining up with TRBD2. Germline values: CDR1 SNHLY, CDR2 FYNNEI. This CDR3 contains 14 residues. V was clipped by 7 bases and J by 5 bases; unmatched bases: 6. Here the CDR3 reads CASTETSGHNEQFF. The CDR3 bases are TGTGCCAGCACCGAGACTAGCGGACACAATGAGCAGTTCTTC.

V and J are TRBV27 and TRBJ2-3, with TRBD2 matching over 9 bases. CDR1 and CDR2 from the germline V gene are MNHEY and SMNVEV (reference sequence). The CDR3 extends over 15 amino acids. V lost 3 bases, J lost 4 bases, and 5 bases stayed unmatched. CDR3 nucleotide sequence: TGTGCCAGCAGTTTTGGCGGGAGGGCGGCAGATACGCAGTATTTT. Residues: CASSFGGRAADTQYF.

The V and J genes are TRBV7-9 and TRBJ2-1, with a possible D match to TRBD2 (6 bases). V lost 5 bases to trimming and J lost 0 bases, with 8 bases between them. The V gene's germline CDR1 is SEHNR and CDR2 FQNEAQ (reference sequence). The CDR3 spans 14 residues. CDR3 protein: CASSQGGSYNEQFF. DNA of the CDR3: TGTGCCAGCAGCCAGGGAGGCTCCTACAATGAGCAGTTCTTC.

The chain is built from TRBV30 and TRBJ2-7; 8 bases fit TRBD2. CDR1 is GTSNPN and CDR2 is SVGIG in the germline V gene (reference sequence). J lost 7 bases, V lost 0 bases, and 11 bases had no gene match. The CDR3 sequence is 15 residues long. The CDR3 DNA reads TGTGCCTGGAGTGTACGGTCAGCGGGAGAGGGGGAGCAGTACTTC. Protein: CAWSVRSAGEGEQYF.

The genes are TRBV29-1 and TRBJ1-2; D remains ambiguous. The CDR3 has 13 amino acids. In germline, CDR1 is SQVTM, CDR2 ANQGSEA. V dropped 3 bases and J dropped 4 bases, with 12 bases sitting between them. In nucleotides, the CDR3 is TGCAGCGTTGATCCTGGGCTCAGCTATGGCTACACCTTC. Residues: CSVDPGLSYGYTF.

The V gene is TRBV5-4, the J gene TRBJ2-6, with 7 bases that match TRBD1. This CDR3 contains 15 residues. In germline, CDR1 is SGHNT, CDR2 YYREEE (reference sequence). After removal of 4 bases from V and 4 bases from J, the junction contained 5 bases not matched to a gene. CDR3 sequence: CASSRQGSGANVLTF. The DNA for the CDR3 is TGTGCCAGCAGCCGACAGGGAAGCGGGGCCAACGTCCTGACTTTC. The whole variable domain, filled in from reference TRBV5-4 and TRBJ2-6, reads ETGVTQSPTHLIKTRGQQVTLRCSSQSGHNTVSWYQQALGQGPQFIFQYYREEENGRGNFPPRFSGLQFPNYSSELNVNALELDDSALYLCASSRQGSGANVLTFGAGSRLTVL.

This chain connects TRBV6-5 to TRBJ1-5; 10 nucleotides line up with TRBD1. The CDR3 spans 15 residues. The V and J ends lost 5 bases and 6 bases, in that order; junction bases with no gene match: 7. CDR1 is MNHEY, CDR2 SVGAGI, per germline. The CDR3 region has the DNA TGTGCCAGCAGTGGAGACAGGGGGCTAGGTCAGCCCCAGCATTTT. Its protein is CASSGDRGLGQPQHF.

This chain links TRBV10-2 with TRBJ1-5, with D possibly TRBD1 on 6 matching bases. This CDR3 is built from 15 residues. Trimming pared 4 bases from V and 0 bases from J, leaving 10 bases between. Germline lookup yields CDR1 WSHSY and CDR2 SAAADI. Here the CDR3 DNA reads TGCGCCAGCAGTGGCAGGGGCTATAGCAATCAGCCCCAGCATTTT. Translation gives CASSGRGYSNQPQHF.

V and J are TRBV30 and TRBJ2-3, with D possibly being TRBD2 (5 bases). The CDR3 spans 15 residues. The germline V and J ends were trimmed by 2 bases and 3 bases, with 15 bases remaining between them. Per germline, CDR1 GTSNPN and CDR2 SVGIG (reference sequence). CDR3 protein: CAWSTGEGWTDTQYF. The CDR3 nucleotides are TGTGCCTGGAGTACTGGAGAGGGTTGGACAGATACGCAGTATTTT.